Each of the 10 T cell receptor beta chains below was sequenced from the same sample in a study of cytomegalovirus exposure and HLA in healthy donors. The PCR contained 60 Vbeta and 13 Jbeta primers. Using immunoSEQ multiplex PCR, the repertoire was profiled, and TCRdb retains in-frame clones only, with some absent. The sample has around 160,000 clones, 75% seen once. The sequencing sample was made of PBMCs. The receptors shown here come from a woman between 40 and 50 years old in good health and CMV-seropositive.

The genes are TRBV25-1 and TRBJ2-3, with 8 bases matching TRBD2. The CDR3 is 16 amino acids. V lost 1 base to trimming and J lost 2 bases; unmatched junction nucleotides: 5. Germline V lookup: CDR1 MGHDK, CDR2 SYGVNS. The DNA for the CDR3 is TGTGCCAGCAGTGAATTTCCAGCGGGGGACACAGATACGCAGTATTTT. Translation: CASSEFPAGDTDTQYF.

The chain's CDR3 is CSVKREGLRDNEQFF. The CDR3 nucleotides are TGCAGCGTTAAGAGGGAGGGCCTCAGGGACAATGAGCAGTTCTTC. The rearrangement joins TRBV29-1 to TRBJ2-1; 7 bases map to TRBD2. The CDR3 is made up of 15 amino acids. The V segment lost 5 bases and the J segment 5 bases; nucleotides outside the gene matches: 12. CDR1 SQVTM and CDR2 ANQGSEA come from the germline V gene.

V and J are TRBV25-1 and TRBJ1-3, with D hard to call. This CDR3 contains 14 residues. The V end was cut by 7 bases, the J end by 0 bases, with 10 bases between. CDR1 and CDR2 from the germline V gene are MGHDK and SYGVNS. The CDR3 bases are TGTGCCAGCACACCCCACAACTCTGGAAACACCATATATTTT. This encodes CASTPHNSGNTIYF.

A note on this clone: The sample carries other DNA sequences with the same CDR3. The chain uses TRBV27 and TRBJ2-2; D ambiguous. This CDR3 is 13 amino acids long. Trimming took 5 bases from V and 0 from J, leaving 4 bases between them. The germline V gene encodes CDR1 MNHEY and CDR2 SMNVEV (reference sequence). This chain's CDR3 is CASSPSNTGELFF. CDR3 sequence (DNA): TGTGCCAGCAGTCCATCGAACACCGGGGAGCTGTTTTTT.

The chain employs TRBV5-1 and TRBJ1-6, with TRBD1 as a possible D gene (5 bases). Trimming took 4 bases from V and 9 from J, leaving 11 bases between them. Looked up from germline, CDR1 is SGHRS and CDR2 is YFSETQ. This CDR3 contains 13 residues. CDR3 amino acids: CASSQGQGSPLHF. DNA of the CDR3: TGCGCCAGCAGCCAGGGTCAGGGTTCACCCCTCCACTTT.

This clone was counted only a few times. The chain links TRBV4-2 to TRBJ1-5; the match to TRBD1 covers 8 bases. This CDR3 region has 15 residues. Germline CDR1 is LGHNA and CDR2 is YNFKEQ. J was trimmed by 6 bases and V by 0 bases; bases with no gene match: 4. The DNA of the CDR3 is TGTGCCAGCAGCCAAGAGACAGGGGCGGGTCAGCCCCAGCATTTT. Its protein product is CASSQETGAGQPQHF.

This clone was counted a single time. The V gene is TRBV4-1, the J gene TRBJ2-1; 13 bases align to TRBD2. The CDR3 runs to 16 residues. Unmatched junction bases numbered 7, after V lost 2 bases and J lost 9 bases. CDR1 MGHRA and CDR2 YSYEKL come from the germline V gene. The CDR3 is CASSQPGTSGNTEQFF. For the CDR3, the DNA is TGCGCCAGCAGCCAACCTGGGACTAGCGGGAACACTGAGCAGTTCTTC.

This chain links TRBV15 with TRBJ2-2, with 8 bases that match TRBD1. V trimming: 3 bases; J trimming: 0 bases; junction bases outside the gene matches: 0. The CDR3 spans 15 residues. The germline V gene encodes CDR1 LNHNV and CDR2 YYDKDF (reference sequence). The CDR3 DNA follows: TGTGCCACCAGCAGGGACAGGGCGAACACCGGGGAGCTGTTTTTT. Amino acids: CATSRDRANTGELFF.

The rearrangement uses TRBV28 and TRBJ1-5; D remains ambiguous. The germline V gene encodes CDR1 MDHEN and CDR2 SYDVKM. Between the trimmed V and J ends, which lost 6 bases and 4 bases, there was a span of 13 bases. The CDR3 length is 14 residues. The CDR3 here is CASSPGSFNQPQHF. CDR3 nucleotides: TGTGCCAGCAGCCCCGGGTCCTTTAATCAGCCCCAGCATTTT.

This chain uses TRBV21-1 with TRBJ2-7; the table gives TRBD2 as D, unverified against the DNA. TRBV21-1 is a known pseudogene. CDR3 length: 17 residues. The CDR3 reads CAGSRGRDKREAYEQYF. Here the CDR3 DNA reads TGTGCCGGCTCGCGGGGGCGCGATAAGCGGGAGGCCTACGAGCAGTACTTC.